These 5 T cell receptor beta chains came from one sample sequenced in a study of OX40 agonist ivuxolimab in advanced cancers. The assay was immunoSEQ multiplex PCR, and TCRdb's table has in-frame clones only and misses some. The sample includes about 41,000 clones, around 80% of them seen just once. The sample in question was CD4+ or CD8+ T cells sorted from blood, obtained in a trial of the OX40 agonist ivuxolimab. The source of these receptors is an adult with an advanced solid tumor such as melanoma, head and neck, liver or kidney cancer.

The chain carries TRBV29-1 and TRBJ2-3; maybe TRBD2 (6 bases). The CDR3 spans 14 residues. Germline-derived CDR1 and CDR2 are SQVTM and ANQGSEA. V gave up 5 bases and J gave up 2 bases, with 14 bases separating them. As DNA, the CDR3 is TGCAGCGTTTCAGGAGGGCCCCACACAGATACGCAGTATTTT. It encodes CSVSGGPHTDTQYF.

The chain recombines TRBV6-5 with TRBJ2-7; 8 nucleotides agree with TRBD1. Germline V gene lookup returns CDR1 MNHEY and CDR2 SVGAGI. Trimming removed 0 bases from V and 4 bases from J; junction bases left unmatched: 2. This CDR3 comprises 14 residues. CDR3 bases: TGTGCCAGCAGTTACTCGGGACAGGAATACGAGCAGTACTTC. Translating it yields CASSYSGQEYEQYF.

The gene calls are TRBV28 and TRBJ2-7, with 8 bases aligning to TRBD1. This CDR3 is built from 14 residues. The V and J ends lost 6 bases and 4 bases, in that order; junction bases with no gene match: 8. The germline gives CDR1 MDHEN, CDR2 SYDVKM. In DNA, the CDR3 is TGTGCCAGCAGACCAGGGGGCACGCCTTACGAGCAGTACTTC. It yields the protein CASRPGGTPYEQYF.

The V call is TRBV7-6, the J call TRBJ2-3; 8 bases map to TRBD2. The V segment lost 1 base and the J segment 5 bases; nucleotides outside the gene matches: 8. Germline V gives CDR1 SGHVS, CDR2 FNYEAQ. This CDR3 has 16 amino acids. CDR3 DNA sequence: TGTGCCAGCAGCTTAGTCTCGGGAGGGCGCGGAGATACGCAGTATTTT. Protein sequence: CASSLVSGGRGDTQYF.

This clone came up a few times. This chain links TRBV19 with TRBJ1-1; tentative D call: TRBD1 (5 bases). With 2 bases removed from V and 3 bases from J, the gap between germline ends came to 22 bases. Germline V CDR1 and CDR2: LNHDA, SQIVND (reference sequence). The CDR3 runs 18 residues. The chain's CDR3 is CASSITVWGKIRHTEAFF. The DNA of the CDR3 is TGTGCCAGTAGTATAACGGTGTGGGGGAAAATCCGGCACACTGAAGCTTTCTTT.